In its sample, the clone carrying this TCR beta chain was seen many times. No antigen is known for it. What supplied the PBMCs was 7.5 to 10 ml of fresh peripheral blood. The sample belongs to a study of Graves' ophthalmopathy and Graves' hyperthyroidism. Background on the study: Prior to any treatment, peripheral blood was collected at the time of initial diagnosis.

Study-level points and caveats: A model of 13 signatures distinguished ophthalmopathy from stable hyperthyroidism at roughly 87% sensitivity and 65% to 84% specificity. Blood also held most thyroid clonotypes expanded above 0.001 frequency.

The CDR3 is 14 residues long. The germline V and J ends were trimmed by 6 bases and 4 bases, with 12 bases remaining between them. Amplifying from RNA transcripts, the study obtained TCR beta CDR3 regions. HTBI primers primed a first-round RT-PCR, and a second-round multiplex PCR followed. TCRdb re-derived calls from the multiplex PCR reads in MiXCR, one entry per CDR3 protein. Of about 640,000 distinct CDR3 sequences listed, about two fifths are singletons. The sequenced sample was peripheral blood. The clonotype comes from an adult man with Graves' ophthalmopathy. The V and J genes are TRBV12-3 or TRBV12-4 and TRBJ1-4, with unresolved D. The CDR3 is CASRPGSSNEKLFF. CDR3 nucleotide sequence: TGTGCCAGCAGGCCGGGGTCAAGTAATGAAAAACTGTTTTTT.